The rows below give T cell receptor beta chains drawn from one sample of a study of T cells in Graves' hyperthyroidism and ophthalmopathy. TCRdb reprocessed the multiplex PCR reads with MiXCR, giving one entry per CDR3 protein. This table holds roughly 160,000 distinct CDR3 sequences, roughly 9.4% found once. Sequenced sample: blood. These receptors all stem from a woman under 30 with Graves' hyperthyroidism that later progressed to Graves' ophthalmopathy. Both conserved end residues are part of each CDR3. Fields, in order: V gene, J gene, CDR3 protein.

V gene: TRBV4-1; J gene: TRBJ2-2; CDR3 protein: CASSGTSGIPGELFF
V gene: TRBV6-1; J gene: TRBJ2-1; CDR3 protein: CASRGLFGEQFF
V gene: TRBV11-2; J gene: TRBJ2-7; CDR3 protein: CASSSTGISYEQYF
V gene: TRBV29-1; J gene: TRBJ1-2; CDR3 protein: CSVAANKDYGYTF
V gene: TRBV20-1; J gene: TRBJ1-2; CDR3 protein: CSARKTGVSGYTF
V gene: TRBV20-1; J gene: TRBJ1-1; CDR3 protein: CSASMLFSNTEAFF
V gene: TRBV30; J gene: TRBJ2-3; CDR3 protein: CAWSLGTDTQYF
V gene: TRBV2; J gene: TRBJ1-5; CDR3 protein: CASSGPGGQNQPQHF
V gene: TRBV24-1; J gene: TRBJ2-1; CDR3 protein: CATSRRGGGNEQFF
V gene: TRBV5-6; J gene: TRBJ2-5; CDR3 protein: CASSNSGGQETQYF
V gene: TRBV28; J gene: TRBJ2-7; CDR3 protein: CASSPGQGTYEQYF
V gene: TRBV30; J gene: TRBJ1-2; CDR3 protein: CAGSYHRGFADGYTF
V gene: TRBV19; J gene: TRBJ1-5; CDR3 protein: CASSKPRTGYHQPQHF